This T cell receptor (beta chain) comes out of a study of blood T cell repertoires in COVID-19. Participants were aged about 18 to 90 years from more than 20 US areas. Researchers sorted participants into cohorts using their self-reported clinical history. Cohort 3 recovered donors had two negative PCRs, clearance, or symptom resolution. Source study methods: Amplified reference gene primers provided the basis for estimating nucleated cell counts. Only in-frame clones appear in the TCRdb table, and some are missing; sequencing was by immunoSEQ multiplex PCR. D and trimming come from the DNA, and the V and J calls and clone size come from that table. The sample lists 180,000 or so clones, 80% to 85% seen once, with approximately 12% in the top ten. Trimming cost V 6 bases and J 7 bases; bases outside gene matches: 11. The CDR3 length is 14 residues. The V gene's germline CDR1 is SNHLY and CDR2 FYNNEI.

V is TRBV2 and J is TRBJ2-5, with TRBD2 matching over 7 bases. This TCR derives from an older woman who had recovered from COVID-19. Sample: PBMCs or T cells enriched from blood (not recorded which). This chain's CDR3 is CASRSSGASGTQYF. In DNA, the CDR3 is TGTGCCAGCAGATCCAGCGGGGCATCCGGGACCCAGTACTTC.